This TCR beta chain was sequenced during a study of T cell repertoires in cytomegalovirus infection. Overall study: Matching HLA type, along with CMV infection, was indicated by public TCR beta signatures. Whole-study findings and limits: Across the ex vivo response, the dominant clonotypes were HLA-C-restricted CMV-specific TCR beta clonotypes. Carriers of CMV plus the relevant HLA were identified by cumulative public TCR beta family frequency.

Germline V CDR1 and CDR2: LNHNV, YYDKDF (reference sequence). The CDR3 covers 15 residues. Trimming shortened V by 10 bases and J by 3 bases, and 22 bases separated the two germline ends. On this clonotype: What it binds is not known.

MiXCR was run by TCRdb on the reads, yielding one entry per CDR3 protein. The sample includes a few hundred thousand distinct CDR3 sequences, more than 8% seen only once; the top ten take roughly 4.5%. This chain uses TRBV15 with TRBJ2-7; D is possibly TRBD2 (6 bases). The sample was PBMCs. The receptor was isolated from a human donor in good health (CMV status not recorded). Some clones in this sample may be carry-over from other donors' samples. CDR3 bases: TGTGCCAGTCGAGAGGGACTCTCCCGAGACTACGAGCAGTACTTC. As protein: CASREGLSRDYEQYF.